The source of this T cell receptor beta chain is a study of blood T cell repertoires in COVID-19. Produced via immunoSEQ multiplex PCR; TCRdb's table is partial and in-frame only. The profile shows about 200,000 clones, roughly 86% of them singletons. Germline CDR1 and CDR2: SEHNR and FQNEAQ (reference sequence). Trimming stripped 4 bases from V and 3 bases from J, with 16 bases between. The length of the CDR3 is 16 residues. This receptor was identified in a man between 18 and 29 years old with active or convalescent COVID-19. The chain joins TRBV7-9 to TRBJ1-3; TRBD1 might be the D (6 bases). Sequences were obtained from peripheral blood. The CDR3 region is CASSSENTGYGNTIYF. CDR3 sequence (DNA): TGTGCCAGCAGCTCAGAAAACACAGGGTATGGAAACACCATATATTTT.